This TCR beta chain derives from a study of shared clonotypes between healthy human individuals. CD45RA-negative memory and CD45RA+ naive subsets were split from the CD4+ cells. CDR3 length equals 17 residues. Germline values: CDR1 KGHSH, CDR2 LQKENI. V lost 2 bases to trimming and J lost 0 bases, with 14 bases between them. Findings and caveats of the study: Naive CD4 clonotypes overlapped across a handful of donors at around 5%. Depth of sequencing was expected to influence donor clonotype sharing. Researchers found naive subsets generally carried larger estimated richness than memory subsets.

Clones were read by immunoSEQ multiplex PCR, and TCRdb kept only the in-frame ones, dropping some. The sample includes about 520,000 clones, more than 95% of them seen just once. Of note for this clone: As yet, its antigen is unknown.

The sequenced material came from naive CD4+ T cells sorted from blood. The subset was: CD45RA+ positively selected. The V gene is TRBV18, the J gene TRBJ1-3; D is possibly TRBD1 (6 bases). The TCR comes from a woman aged 25-40 years in good health. The CDR3 DNA sequence: TGTGCCAGCTCACCAGTTTCCGGACAGTACTCTGGAAACACCATATATTTT. Translated, it gives CASSPVSGQYSGNTIYF.